This passage covers 20 T cell receptor beta chains from one sample sequenced in a study of beta chain features in type 1 diabetes. Study-wide findings and caveats: Moderate but significant shortening of TCRB CDR3s was recorded in all four CD4+ subsets from Type 1 diabetes patients.

Reverse transcribing all isolated RNA meant expressed TCRB transcripts were sequenced. Measured with immunoSEQ multiplex PCR; TCRdb has only the in-frame clones, and not every one. The data hold fewer than 300,000 clones, with approximately 11% observed a single time. The antigens these receptors bind are not known. The sequenced sample was naive CD4+ T cells from blood. Source of these receptors: a man aged 25 to 45 with type 1 diabetes.

The chain has TRBV4-1 and TRBJ2-4; the match to TRBD1 covers 8 bases. Trimming took 1 base from V and 6 from J; bases not matched to a gene: 5. The CDR3 is 15 residues long. Germline V lookup: CDR1 MGHRA, CDR2 YSYEKL. CDR3 loop: CASSQVGGQGNIQYF. The CDR3 DNA is TGCGCCAGCAGCCAAGTGGGTGGACAGGGAAACATTCAGTACTTC.

The rearrangement links TRBV9 to TRBJ2-7; 8 bases are a match to TRBD1. The CDR3 consists of 15 residues. Germline loops: CDR1 SGDLS, CDR2 YYNGEE. Trimming cost V 4 bases and J 1 base; bases outside gene matches: 7. CDR3 sequence: CASSPRQGISYEQYF. CDR3 DNA: TGTGCCAGCAGCCCGCGACAGGGGATATCCTACGAGCAGTACTTC.

J is TRBJ2-1 and V is TRBV7-2; TRBD2 aligns across 12 bases. J was trimmed by 1 base and V by 5 bases; bases with no gene match: 12. The CDR3 totals 19 residues. The germline CDR1 and CDR2 sequences are SGHTA and FQGNSA. The CDR3 reads CASSPVGLAGGRSYNEQFF. The CDR3 DNA reads TGTGCCAGCAGCCCCGTCGGGCTAGCGGGGGGGCGTTCCTACAATGAGCAGTTCTTC.

This clone has more than one count but fewer than ten. V is TRBV18 and J is TRBJ2-3, with a possible D match to TRBD1 (5 bases). Trimming shortened V by 4 bases and J by 1 base, and 9 bases separated the two germline ends. The CDR3 runs to 14 residues. Germline CDR1 and CDR2: KGHSH and LQKENI. The CDR3 loop reads CASSRLTGTDTQYF. In DNA form, the CDR3 reads TGTGCCAGCTCACGGTTGACAGGCACAGATACGCAGTATTTT.

This chain connects TRBV7-9 to TRBJ2-3; 14 positions agree with TRBD2. J gave up 8 bases and V 5 bases, and 15 bases lay outside the gene matches. The V gene's germline CDR1 is SEHNR and CDR2 FQNEAQ (reference sequence). The CDR3 spans 18 residues. The CDR3 loop is CASSPHPGLAGVAGTQYF. Written as DNA, the CDR3 is TGTGCCAGCAGCCCACACCCGGGACTAGCGGGGGTGGCAGGTACGCAGTATTTT. The variable domain in full, with the rest retrieved from reference TRBV7-9 and TRBJ2-3, is DTGVSQNPRHKITKRGQNVTFRCDPISEHNRLYWYRQTLGQGPEFLTYFQNEAQLEKSRLLSDRFSAERPKGSFSTLEIQRTEQGDSAMYLCASSPHPGLAGVAGTQYFGPGTRLTVL.

V and J are TRBV11-3 and TRBJ2-2, with a possible D match to TRBD1 (5 bases). There are 14 residues in the CDR3. Germline assignment: CDR1 SGHNT and CDR2 YENEEA. V was clipped by 6 bases and J by 3 bases, with 11 bases between them. The DNA of the CDR3 is TGTGCCAGCAGGCAGGGAAGGGACACCGGGGAGCTGTTTTTT. Translated, it gives CASRQGRDTGELFF.

This clone was observed a handful of times. V gene TRBV9 combines with J gene TRBJ2-7; 11 nucleotides agree with TRBD1. CDR3 length: 15 amino acids. Germline CDR1 reads SGDLS; CDR2 reads YYNGEE. Trimming took 3 bases from V and 4 from J; bases not matched to a gene: 6. The CDR3 region has the DNA TGTGCCAGCAGCGGGCACCGGGACAGGGGGTACGAGCAGTACTTC. Its translation is CASSGHRDRGYEQYF.

This clone was detected a few times. V gene TRBV2 combines with J gene TRBJ2-5; the match to TRBD2 covers 12 bases. After removal of 4 bases from V and 5 bases from J, the junction contained 2 bases not matched to a gene. The germline gives CDR1 SNHLY, CDR2 FYNNEI. This CDR3 spans 14 amino acids. The CDR3 loop reads CASSVLAGGETQYF. Written as DNA, the CDR3 is TGTGCCAGCAGTGTACTAGCGGGGGGTGAGACCCAGTACTTC.

In its sample, this clone was seen a few times. V and J are TRBV18 and TRBJ2-1; the match to TRBD2 covers 14 bases. This CDR3 region has 15 residues. The junction had 6 bases not matched to a gene; V was cut back by 6 bases and J by 8 bases. The germline CDR1 and CDR2 sequences are KGHSH and LQKENI. The CDR3 here is CASSQTSGGAYEQFF. In nucleotides, the CDR3 is TGTGCCAGCTCCCAGACTAGCGGGGGGGCCTATGAGCAGTTCTTC.

This sequence joins TRBV30 and TRBJ1-3, with D perhaps TRBD1 (5 bases). The germline V and J ends were trimmed by 0 bases and 9 bases, with 6 bases remaining between them. Germline lookup yields CDR1 GTSNPN and CDR2 SVGIG (reference sequence). The length of the CDR3 is 11 residues. This CDR3 reads CAWSVGVTIYF. The CDR3, as DNA: TGTGCCTGGAGTGTAGGGGTCACCATATATTTT.

This clone occurred a few times. J is TRBJ2-2 and V is TRBV9; no firm D call. CDR1 is SGDLS and CDR2 is YYNGEE in the germline V gene. Trimming took 0 bases from V and 2 from J, leaving 5 bases between them. The CDR3 is 14 amino acids. CDR3 residues: CASSVAPNTGELFF. CDR3 coding DNA: TGTGCCAGCAGCGTAGCTCCTAACACCGGGGAGCTGTTTTTT.

The chain couples TRBV7-3 to TRBJ2-5; TRBD1 aligns across 9 bases. The length of the CDR3 is 17 residues. From germline, CDR1 is SGHTA and CDR2 FQGTGA. V gave up 4 bases and J gave up 2 bases; unmatched junction bases: 11. DNA of the CDR3: TGTGCCAGCAGCTCGGGACAGGGTGTTGGGGGACAAGAGACCCAGTACTTC. Translation gives CASSSGQGVGGQETQYF.

The chain uses TRBV7-2 and TRBJ2-3; maybe TRBD2 (5 bases). The germline V gene encodes CDR1 SGHTA and CDR2 FQGNSA. The CDR3 has 16 amino acids. Trimming stripped 5 bases from V and 3 bases from J, with 18 bases between. The CDR3 region is CASSEVGSRGTDTQYF. CDR3 nucleotide sequence: TGTGCCAGCAGCGAGGTCGGTAGTAGAGGGACAGATACGCAGTATTTT.

The chain is built from TRBV28 and TRBJ1-1, with D possibly TRBD1 on 6 matching bases. V shed 4 bases and J shed 1 base, with 10 bases lying between them. The CDR3 contains 14 residues. The germline V gene has CDR1 MDHEN and CDR2 SYDVKM. The CDR3 DNA is TGTGCCAGCAGTTCGGGACATCGGAACACTGAAGCTTTCTTT. Translation: CASSSGHRNTEAFF.

The chain recombines TRBV7-2 with TRBJ2-7; D possibly corresponds to TRBD2 (6 bases). The CDR3 covers 15 residues. V dropped 2 bases and J dropped 3 bases, with 14 bases sitting between them. Germline values: CDR1 SGHTA, CDR2 FQGNSA. CDR3 sequence reads: CASSLRPPGLYEQYF. The CDR3 DNA reads TGTGCCAGCAGCTTAAGACCCCCGGGACTCTACGAGCAGTACTTC.

There are a few counts of this clone. The chain links TRBV4-3 to TRBJ1-1; 9 positions agree with TRBD1. Germline V lookup: CDR1 LGHNA, CDR2 YSLEER. V dropped 1 base and J dropped 12; count of bases not matched to a gene: 6. The CDR3 has 13 residues. The CDR3 is CASSQAGTGKTFF. The CDR3 region has the DNA TGCGCCAGCAGCCAAGCCGGGACAGGGAAAACTTTCTTT.

This clone occurred a few times. The J gene is TRBJ1-5, the V gene TRBV6-6; D not certain. V lost 3 bases to trimming and J lost 3 bases, with 3 bases between them. The CDR3 has 12 residues. CDR1 is MNHNY and CDR2 is SVGAGI in the germline V gene (reference sequence). CDR3 bases: TGTGCCAGCAGTTATCACAATCAGCCCCAGCATTTT. Translated, it gives CASSYHNQPQHF.

The CDR3 reads CASSSEYNEQFF. CDR3 in DNA: TGTGCCAGCAGTAGCGAGTACAATGAGCAGTTCTTC. The rearrangement uses TRBV7-9 and TRBJ2-1; D may be TRBD2 (5 bases). CDR3 length: 12 amino acids. The germline gives CDR1 SEHNR, CDR2 FQNEAQ (reference sequence). Between the trimmed V and J ends, which lost 6 bases and 4 bases, there was a span of 7 bases.

The rearrangement links TRBV6-6 to TRBJ2-1, with 11 bases identical to TRBD2. Trimming cost V 6 bases and J 10 bases; bases outside gene matches: 14. Germline CDR1 is MNHNY and CDR2 is SVGAGI (reference sequence). The CDR3 covers 16 residues. The CDR3, as DNA: TGTGCCAGCAGCCATCCGGGACTAGCGGCCCCAGGGGAGCAGTTCTTC. It codes for CASSHPGLAAPGEQFF.

This clone has a handful of counts. The chain uses TRBV6-1 and TRBJ2-7, with a possible D match to TRBD1 (6 bases). Deletions cut 5 bases from V and 5 bases from J, with 16 bases between. The CDR3 totals 14 residues. CDR1 is MNHNS and CDR2 is SASEGT in the germline V gene. As DNA, the CDR3 is TGTGCCAGCAGTTCACAAACAGGGATCAACGAGCAGTACTTC. As protein: CASSSQTGINEQYF.